This T cell receptor (beta chain) derives from a study of graft-versus-host responses after intestinal transplantation. Study-level background: Recipients obtained multivisceral, liver-intestinal, or isolated intestinal transplants. The study gave all recipients anti-thymocyte globulin induction, then tacrolimus and steroids for two to three years. Regarding the study as a whole: The marrow of recipients harbored GvH clones, and ileum or blood showed some of them first. Early post-transplant HvG declines were associated with peak circulating GvH clone levels.

This clone was detected once. What it binds is unknown. Method: immunoSEQ multiplex PCR; TCRdb's copy keeps in-frame clones and lacks some. This table has 110,000 to 150,000 clones, approximately 91% appearing once. Looked up from germline, CDR1 is MNHEY and CDR2 is SMNVEV (reference sequence). Trimming cost V 1 base and J 5 bases, with 14 bases left between them. The CDR3 covers 15 residues. The gene calls are TRBV27 and TRBJ1-2; D remains ambiguous. The receptor was derived from a human donor who received an intestinal transplant. The specimen was unstimulated CD4+ T cells sorted from spleen or lymph node cells, collected before intestinal transplant. CDR3 region: CASSLLKGSTYGYTF. The CDR3 nucleotides read TGTGCCAGCAGTTTATTGAAGGGTTCGACATATGGCTACACCTTC.